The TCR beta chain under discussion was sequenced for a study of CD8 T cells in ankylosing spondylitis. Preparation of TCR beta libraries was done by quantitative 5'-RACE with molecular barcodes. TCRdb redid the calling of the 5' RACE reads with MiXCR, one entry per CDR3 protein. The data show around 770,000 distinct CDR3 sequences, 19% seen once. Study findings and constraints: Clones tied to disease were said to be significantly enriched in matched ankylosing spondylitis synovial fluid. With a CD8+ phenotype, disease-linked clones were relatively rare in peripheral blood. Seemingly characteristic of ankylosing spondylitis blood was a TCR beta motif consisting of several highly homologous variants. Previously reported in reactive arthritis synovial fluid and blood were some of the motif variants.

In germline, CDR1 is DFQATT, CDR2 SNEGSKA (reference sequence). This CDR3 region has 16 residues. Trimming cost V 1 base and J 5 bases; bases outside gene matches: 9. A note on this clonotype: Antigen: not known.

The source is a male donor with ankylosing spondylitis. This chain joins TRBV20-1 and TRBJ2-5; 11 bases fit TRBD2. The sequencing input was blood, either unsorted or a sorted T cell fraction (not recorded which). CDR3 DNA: TGCAGTGCTAGAGTGGCTAGCGGGAGGATGGGGGAGACCCAGTACTTC. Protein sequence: CSARVASGRMGETQYF.